This TCR beta chain was captured by sequencing in a study of T cell responses to AZD1222 COVID-19 vaccine (dated by TCRdb to the early 2020s). Regarding the complete study: AZD1222 recipients with second doses at about 4 weeks or about 12 weeks were pooled, because spike-specific TCR depth and breadth did not differ between schedules. TCR sequencing was performed for 233 trial participants, of whom about 200 were given two doses of AZD1222 and around 25 were given two doses of MenACWY control vaccine. Enrollment into the trials was organized by age into subgroups of 18-55, 56-69 and 70-plus years, and those subgroups contained roughly 140, 27 and 60 TCR-sequenced participants, respectively. Broader findings and caveats from the paper: Nearly half of unique spike-specific TCRs reportedly recognized epitopes outside regions mutated in the B.1.351 and B.1.1.7 variants. After two AZD1222 doses, both the breadth and the depth of spike-specific TCRs were significantly higher than at day 0 and than in MenACWY recipients. Because no samples from the day 14 peak response were available, repertoires could be characterized only after the peak T cell response. CD4 TCRs associated with the vaccine covered the entire spike protein, and the dominant responses were in regions 160-218 and 743-854. Conclusions about previously exposed vaccinees were limited because only a handful of AZD1222 recipients were SARS-CoV-2 seropositive at baseline. In the small 56-69-year group, the increase in depth fell short of significance, most likely because of low power. Participants were mostly white British and included more females than males, and it was suggested by the authors that clonal diversity may have been underestimated.

The CDR3 starts with the cysteine, ends with the phenylalanine, and has 15 residues. This entry keeps only the CDR3 DNA: 45 bases, framed from base 1. The germline ends are 10 bases apart after V is trimmed by 2 bases and J by 5 bases. The germline V gene sets CDR1 to SGHVS and CDR2 to FQNEAQ. The CDR3 regions of human TCRbeta chains were analyzed by immunosequencing. Regarding the original processing steps: TCRs in the repertoires were compared against a reference library of SARS-CoV-2-specific TCRs that had been generated with the MIRA antigen-specificity platform. Breadth was defined as the fraction of unique TCRs that were SARS-CoV-2-associated. Depth was defined as the fraction of total T cells that were SARS-CoV-2-associated. Using the MIRA data, each spike-specific TCR was mapped to the spike region that the TCR reacts to and placed in a CD4 or CD8 class. Log10-transformed breadth and depth values were compared by one-way ANOVA with Sidak's multiple comparisons tests. In TCRdb, the immuneACCESS table is reduced to in-frame sequences with V and J assigned. These tables do not hold every clone; where another copy was compared, an unresolved V gene accounts for under half, and the others remain unexplained. That table supplies the V and J calls and clone size; D and trimming were determined from the DNA. For this sample the table gives 150,000 to 190,000 clones, of which about nine tenths were detected only once. The top ten clonotypes cover approximately 1.8% of the sample.

What the time point label conveys for this sample: baseline before first vaccination. Vaccinee samples came from UK trials COV001 and COV002, including a single-blind randomized controlled phase 2/3 trial of AZD1222 (ChAdOx1 nCoV-19) in healthy adults. For TCRbeta chain sequencing, PBMC samples from trial participants were taken at day 0 and at day 28 after the second dose. Concerning this clone: It lacks a known antigen. No qualities accompany the bases; no much larger clone lies one base away.

This clonotype was obtained from an adult in good health. The sequencing used peripheral blood, collected on day 0 of AZD1222 vaccination. The rearranged chain carries TRBV7-8 and TRBJ1-6; TRBD1 might be the D gene, on 6 matching bases. The DNA is TGTGCCAGCAGCTTAACAAGGGGGGATAATTCACCCCTCCACTTT. This gives the protein CASSLTRGDNSPLHF.